This entry lists 25 T cell receptor beta chains sequenced from one sample in a study of radiotherapy plus CTLA-4 blockade in lung cancer. Data came from immunoSEQ multiplex PCR; TCRdb stores just in-frame clones and leaves some out. The sample gives 40,000 to 45,000 clones, 65% to 75% of which show up once; 9.8% is in the top ten. Sequenced here: peripheral blood, sampled from a patient treated with radiotherapy plus ipilimumab. These receptors all stem from a human donor with non-small cell lung cancer who had stable disease on radiotherapy plus ipilimumab.

This rearrangement joins TRBV9 to TRBJ2-2; unclear D gene. Germline V gene lookup returns CDR1 SGDLS and CDR2 YYNGEE. The CDR3 consists of 13 residues. Trimming left V 2 bases short and J 6 bases short, with 8 bases between. CDR3 amino acids: CASSVLPAGELFF. The CDR3 bases are TGTGCCAGCAGCGTCCTTCCGGCCGGGGAGCTGTTTTTT.

The chain uses TRBV19 and TRBJ2-7; TRBD1 aligns across 9 bases. Trimming took 3 bases from V and 5 from J; bases not matched to a gene: 8. CDR3 length: 15 amino acids. The V gene's germline CDR1 is LNHDA and CDR2 SQIVND (reference sequence). The CDR3 sequence: CASSIDRGVEDEQYF. The CDR3 DNA is TGTGCCAGTAGTATTGACAGGGGGGTAGAGGACGAGCAGTACTTC.

The chain carries TRBV7-2 and TRBJ2-7; D perhaps matches TRBD1 (5 bases). This CDR3 spans 15 amino acids. Germline CDR1 SGHTA, CDR2 FQGNSA. Trimming pared 4 bases from V and 6 bases from J, leaving 19 bases between. CDR3 protein: CASSSLEASGSEQYF. The CDR3, as DNA: TGTGCCAGCAGCTCTTTAGAGGCCTCAGGGTCCGAGCAGTACTTC.

This clone was seen just once. This sequence joins TRBV27 and TRBJ1-2; tentative D call: TRBD1 (6 bases). CDR1 MNHEY and CDR2 SMNVEV come from the germline V gene (reference sequence). V was trimmed by 8 bases and J by 8 bases, leaving 30 bases between them. CDR3 length equals 17 residues. As DNA, the CDR3 is TGTGCCAGCCCCAACGACAGGACATTCAGCGAGTCCCAGGGCTACACCTTC. It is translated as CASPNDRTFSESQGYTF.

V and J are TRBV10-3 and TRBJ2-3; TRBD1 is a possible D gene (5 bases). Trimming removed 7 bases from V and 6 bases from J, with 14 bases in between. The CDR3 is 13 amino acids. Germline V lookup: CDR1 ENHRY, CDR2 SYGVKD. CDR3 sequence reads: CAITTGGSDTQYF. The DNA of the CDR3 is TGTGCCATCACCACAGGCGGATCTGATACGCAGTATTTT.

The V call is TRBV19, the J call TRBJ1-1, with TRBD1 matching 8 bases. The CDR3 runs 15 residues. CDR1 is LNHDA, CDR2 SQIVND, per germline (reference sequence). Trimming at V came to 5 bases and at J to 4 bases, leaving 9 bases not matched to a gene. CDR3 protein: CASSFGQGKATEAFF. The CDR3 DNA reads as TGTGCCAGTAGTTTCGGACAGGGTAAGGCCACTGAAGCTTTCTTT.

The genes are TRBV9 and TRBJ1-2, with 7 bases fitting TRBD1. Germline V gene lookup returns CDR1 SGDLS and CDR2 YYNGEE. This CDR3 has 14 amino acids. The trim removed 4 bases at V and 4 bases at J, leaving 7 bases unmatched. The CDR3 DNA reads as TGTGCCAGCAGCAGACAGGGTGGGAGCTATGGCTACACCTTC. It yields the protein CASSRQGGSYGYTF.

This rearrangement joins TRBV2 to TRBJ2-5; no clear D. TRBJ2-7 explains the end of the DNA better; the J call may be wrong. CDR3 length: 12 residues. CDR1 SNHLY and CDR2 FYNNEI come from the germline V gene. CDR3 protein: CASSPEDYEQYF. The CDR3 DNA sequence: TGTGCCAGCAGTCCGGAAGACTACGAGCAGTACTTC.

This chain connects TRBV10-1 to TRBJ2-3; D ambiguous. This CDR3 comprises 16 residues. Deletions cut 3 bases from V and 5 bases from J, with 18 bases between. Germline V gives CDR1 WNHNN, CDR2 SYGVQD (reference sequence). The CDR3, as DNA: TGCGCCAGCAGTGACCCCCGTCGACCGGGTGGAGATACGCAGTATTTT. Its protein is CASSDPRRPGGDTQYF.

A single count supports this clone. The CDR3 nucleotides are TGTGCCAGCGGGCCCGGGGGGCCGAGAACCGGGGAGCTGTTTTTT. Amino acids: CASGPGGPRTGELFF. The chain combines TRBV7-8 with TRBJ2-2; maybe TRBD2 (7 bases). CDR1 is SGHVS and CDR2 is FQNEAQ in the germline V gene. The CDR3 has 15 residues. V lost 8 bases and J 5 bases, leaving 18 bases between the germline ends.

V gene TRBV19 combines with J gene TRBJ2-3, with 7 bases fitting TRBD1. V lost 6 bases to trimming and J lost 2 bases; unmatched junction nucleotides: 5. This CDR3 comprises 14 residues. The germline gives CDR1 LNHDA, CDR2 SQIVND (reference sequence). The CDR3 loop reads CASSIGQATDTQYF. CDR3 nucleotides: TGTGCCAGTAGCATCGGACAGGCCACAGATACGCAGTATTTT.

The chain combines TRBV4-3 with TRBJ2-5, with 11 bases fitting TRBD2. Germline CDR1 is LGHNA and CDR2 is YSLEER. Losses at the gene ends were 3 bases for V and 4 bases for J; bases not matched to a gene: 4. CDR3 length: 15 amino acids. CDR3 sequence: CASSQLAGGGETQYF. In nucleotides, the CDR3 is TGCGCCAGCAGCCAGTTAGCGGGGGGGGGAGAGACCCAGTACTTC.

J is TRBJ1-1 and V is TRBV15; the D is unclear. Germline CDR1 reads LNHNV; CDR2 reads YYDKDF (reference sequence). V shed 8 bases and J shed 5 bases, with 18 bases lying between them. The CDR3 has 14 amino acids. For the CDR3, the DNA is TGTGCCACCCAACGGACCCTCGCGGGAACTGAAGCTTTCTTT. It codes for CATQRTLAGTEAFF.

In this sample, this clone turned up once. J is TRBJ1-2 and V is TRBV7-3; TRBD1 aligns across 9 bases. This CDR3 is built from 16 residues. CDR1 is SGHTA, CDR2 FQGTGA, per germline. The V and J ends lost 2 bases and 5 bases, in that order; junction bases with no gene match: 9. The CDR3: CASSLGPGTGRYGYTF. CDR3 DNA: TGTGCCAGCAGCTTAGGCCCCGGGACAGGGCGTTATGGCTACACCTTC.

The chain links TRBV7-9 to TRBJ2-7; TRBD1 matches at 7 bases. The CDR3 totals 13 residues. CDR1 is SEHNR and CDR2 is FQNEAQ in the germline V gene (reference sequence). Unmatched junction bases numbered 4, after V lost 6 bases and J lost 2 bases. The CDR3 loop reads CASRPTGAYEQYF. The DNA of the CDR3 is TGTGCCAGCAGACCTACAGGGGCCTACGAGCAGTACTTC.

This clone appeared once. V and J are TRBV12-1 and TRBJ2-7; the table's D call of TRBD2 was not tested on the DNA. TRBV12-1 is designated a pseudogene. The CDR3 consists of 15 residues. CDR3 amino acids: CASSFILPEPYEQYF. CDR3 nucleotides: TGTGCCAGCAGCTTTATACTCCCTGAGCCCTACGAGCAGTACTTC.

This clone was observed at least ten times. V and J are TRBV14 and TRBJ1-1; TRBD1 is a possible D gene (5 bases). Germline assignment: CDR1 SGHDN and CDR2 FVKESK. Trimming pared 1 base from V and 1 base from J, leaving 13 bases between. This CDR3 contains 16 residues. The CDR3 loop is CASSQARGLTNTEAFF. The CDR3 DNA sequence: TGTGCCAGCAGCCAAGCACGGGGGTTGACGAACACTGAAGCTTTCTTT.

There are a few counts of this clone. V is TRBV5-4 and J is TRBJ2-1, with 14 bases that match TRBD2. The CDR3 consists of 16 residues. V was clipped by 4 bases and J by 8 bases; unmatched bases: 8. Germline V gene sequence: CDR1 SGHNT, CDR2 YYREEE (reference sequence). The DNA for the CDR3 is TGTGCCAGCAGCCTCCCGGGACTAGCGGGGGCCCATGAGCAGTTCTTC. Translated: CASSLPGLAGAHEQFF.

The chain couples TRBV11-2 to TRBJ2-2, with D hard to call. Germline loops: CDR1 SGHAT, CDR2 FQNNGV. CDR3 length: 16 residues. V lost 2 bases and J lost 1, with 11 bases in between. CDR3 residues: CASSLSPAVNTGELFF. CDR3 DNA: TGTGCCAGCAGCTTATCTCCCGCAGTGAACACCGGGGAGCTGTTTTTT. The variable domain in full, completed from reference TRBV11-2 and TRBJ2-2, reads EAGVAQSPRYKIIEKRQSVAFWCNPISGHATLYWYQQILGQGPKLLIQFQNNGVVDDSQLPKDRFSAERLKGVDSTLKIQPAKLEDSAVYLCASSLSPAVNTGELFFGEGSRLTVL.

In its sample, this clone is medium-sized. The chain couples TRBV2 to TRBJ2-2, with D perhaps TRBD2 (7 bases). Trimming took 3 bases from V and 7 from J, leaving 18 bases between them. The germline gives CDR1 SNHLY, CDR2 FYNNEI. This CDR3 comprises 16 residues. The CDR3 sequence is CASSDEGGLSGGELFF. CDR3 nucleotide sequence: TGTGCCAGCAGTGACGAGGGGGGGCTGTCGGGCGGGGAGCTGTTTTTT.

This clone came up a few times. This chain joins TRBV30 and TRBJ1-5; 7 bases agree with TRBD1. CDR1 and CDR2 from the germline V gene are GTSNPN and SVGIG (reference sequence). After removal of 2 bases from V and 3 bases from J, the junction contained 7 bases not matched to a gene. The CDR3 covers 15 residues. CDR3 amino acids: CAWSPGQTYNQPQHF. CDR3 bases: TGTGCCTGGAGTCCGGGACAGACCTACAATCAGCCCCAGCATTTT.

The chain recombines TRBV6-6 with TRBJ1-6, with D possibly being TRBD1 (6 bases). V was cut by 6 bases and J by 6 bases, with 15 bases left in between. The CDR3 runs 15 residues. CDR1 and CDR2 from the germline V gene are MNHNY and SVGAGI (reference sequence). CDR3 residues: CASRTVGAFNSPLHF. DNA of the CDR3: TGTGCCAGCAGGACCGTGGGGGCTTTTAATTCACCCCTCCACTTT.

The V gene is TRBV19, the J gene TRBJ1-1, with D unclear. CDR1 and CDR2 from the germline V gene are LNHDA and SQIVND (reference sequence). This CDR3 comprises 15 residues. V was shortened by 10 bases and J by 0 bases, with 18 bases between the two germline ends. CDR3 loop: CATTPRARMNTEAFF. DNA for the CDR3: TGTGCCACCACCCCCCGAGCGAGGATGAACACTGAAGCTTTCTTT. The full variable domain, with the rest looked up from reference TRBV19 and TRBJ1-1, is DGGITQSPKYLFRKEGQNVTLSCEQNLNHDAMYWYRQDPGQGLRLIYYSQIVNDFQKGDIAEGYSVSREKKESFPLTVTSAQKNPTAFYLCATTPRARMNTEAFFGQGTRLTVV.

The chain couples TRBV7-9 to TRBJ2-1; TRBD1 matches at 7 bases. V was pared by 6 bases and J by 6 bases, with 2 bases of the junction left unmatched. In germline, CDR1 is SEHNR, CDR2 FQNEAQ (reference sequence). The CDR3 spans 12 residues. The CDR3 region has the DNA TGTGCCAGCAGTCGGGACAGCAATGAGCAGTTCTTC. This translates into CASSRDSNEQFF.

The CDR3 coding sequence is TGCGCCAGCAGGAGCTATGGCTACACCTTC. As protein: CASRSYGYTF. This sequence joins TRBV23-1 and TRBJ1-2; no reliable D call. TRBV23-1 counts as an open reading frame of uncertain function. The V end lost 6 bases, the J end lost 4 bases, and 3 bases lay between the germline ends. This CDR3 has 10 amino acids.